The sequence of this T cell receptor (beta chain) was determined in a study of CD8+ T cells in alopecia areata. Looked up from germline, CDR1 is LGHNA and CDR2 is YNFKEQ. The CDR3 covers 13 residues. V was pared by 4 bases and J by 3 bases, with 7 bases between. General study points: It was lesional scalp, especially alopecia totalis/universalis, that showed higher clonality than normal scalp. Scalp sequencing also captures normal skin's resident alphabeta T cells.

Details on this clone: No antigen is known for it.

The sequencing template was cDNA reverse transcribed from extracted RNA. Using immunoSEQ multiplex PCR, the repertoire was profiled, and TCRdb retains in-frame clones only, with some absent. Of about 140,000 clones in the sample, about 60% were seen once. Source: CD4+ T cells sorted from blood, taken at week 0. The origin of this receptor is a human donor with alopecia areata. The gene calls are TRBV4-2 and TRBJ2-1, with D perhaps TRBD1 or TRBD2 (5 bases each). The CDR3: CASSRGDYNEQFF. CDR3 DNA: TGTGCCAGCAGCCGAGGGGACTACAATGAGCAGTTCTTC.